This entry describes one T cell receptor (beta chain). Its specificity is not known. At one boundary the junction diverges from the germline segment, which might be a read error. The data were obtained in a study of cytomegalovirus exposure and HLA in healthy donors. Study observations and caveats: Listed as cytomegalovirus-associated were 150 or so TCR beta chains.

The PCR made use of 60 Vbeta and 13 Jbeta primers. The repertoire was sequenced with immunoSEQ multiplex PCR; TCRdb's copy has only in-frame clones and lacks some. The table lists 150,000 to 200,000 clones, approximately 59% of them singletons, with roughly 2.9% in the top ten. CDR3 length: 12 residues. The V gene's germline CDR1 is SEHNR and CDR2 FQNEAQ (reference sequence). V is TRBV7-9 and J is TRBJ2-2; D remains unclear. The receptor was derived from a man aged 40-50 years in good health and CMV-seronegative. Sequencing was carried out using PBMCs. The CDR3 DNA follows: TGTTCCAGCAGCTTCCGGACCGGGGAGCTGTTTTTT. It codes for CSSSFRTGELFF.